The T cell receptor beta chain under discussion was sequenced for a study of blood T cell repertoires in COVID-19. Overall study: Sites across the United States, Italy and Spain contributed samples from acute and convalescent COVID-19.

V dropped 4 bases and J dropped 3; count of bases not matched to a gene: 7. The CDR3 extends over 15 amino acids. The germline V gene encodes CDR1 SGDLS and CDR2 YYNGEE. Assay used: immunoSEQ multiplex PCR; TCRdb lists only in-frame clones, some missing. This table has about 140,000 clones, about 86% appearing once. The specimen was peripheral blood. The chain links TRBV9 to TRBJ2-7, with 10 bases matching TRBD2. This TCR was recovered from an older woman with acute or convalescent COVID-19. The CDR3 DNA reads TGTGCCAGCAGCCCGCAAAGGACTAGCGGCTACGAGCAGTACTTC. This sequence encodes CASSPQRTSGYEQYF.